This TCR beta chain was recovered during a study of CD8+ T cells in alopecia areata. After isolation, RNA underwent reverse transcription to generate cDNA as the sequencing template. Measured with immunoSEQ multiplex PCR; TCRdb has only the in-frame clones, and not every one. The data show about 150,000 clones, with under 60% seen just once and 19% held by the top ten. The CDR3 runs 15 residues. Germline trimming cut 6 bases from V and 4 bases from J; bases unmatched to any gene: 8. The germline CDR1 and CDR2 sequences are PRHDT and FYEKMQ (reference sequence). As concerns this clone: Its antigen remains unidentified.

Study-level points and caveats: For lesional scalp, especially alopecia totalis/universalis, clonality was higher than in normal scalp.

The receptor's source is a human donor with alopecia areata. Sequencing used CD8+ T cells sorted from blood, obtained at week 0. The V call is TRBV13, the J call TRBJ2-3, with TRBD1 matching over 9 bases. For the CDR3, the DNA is TGTGCCAGCAGTCAAAACAGGGGGCGCCCAGATACGCAGTATTTT. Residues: CASSQNRGRPDTQYF.